The sequence of this T cell receptor (beta chain) was determined in a study of cytotoxic CD8 clonotypes in ibrutinib-treated CLL. Study-level findings and limits: The study found clonality rose at ibrutinib response, then fell toward baseline at progression.

The method was immunoSEQ multiplex PCR; TCRdb's version includes in-frame clones alone and lacks a portion of them. The data contain about 140,000 clones, approximately 80% of them seen just once; the ten biggest clones take up 25% to 35%. As to this clone: The target antigen is unknown.

The CDR3 runs to 14 residues. The germline V gene has CDR1 PRHDT and CDR2 FYEKMQ (reference sequence). Trimming pared 0 bases from V and 0 bases from J, leaving 6 bases between. The gene calls are TRBV13 and TRBJ2-7; D remains unclear. The sequenced sample was PBMCs, obtained after 12 months of ibrutinib treatment. The sequence derives from a human donor with chronic lymphocytic leukemia. CDR3 in DNA: TGTGCCAGCAGCTTAGGACAGAACTCCTACGAGCAGTACTTC. Translating gives CASSLGQNSYEQYF.